The subject of this entry is one TCR beta chain. RNA transcripts yielded amplified TCR beta CDR3 regions. In the first-round RT-PCR of the TCR CDR3, the HTBI primer set was used. TCRdb redid the calling of the multiplex PCR reads with MiXCR, one entry per CDR3 protein. The sample includes roughly 650,000 distinct CDR3 sequences, more than 15% seen only once; the top ten take roughly 3.4%. Germline assignment: CDR1 SNHLY and CDR2 FYNNEI. V lost 4 bases and J 2 bases, leaving 15 bases between the germline ends. The CDR3 totals 16 residues. These data come from a study of T cells in Graves' hyperthyroidism and ophthalmopathy.

Material: blood. V and J are TRBV2 and TRBJ1-5, with D tentatively TRBD1 (5 bases). The source is a woman aged 35 to 49 with Graves' ophthalmopathy. In DNA form, the CDR3 reads TGTGCCAGCAGTGTCGACAGACTCTTACGCAATCAGCCCCAGCATTTT. It codes for CASSVDRLLRNQPQHF.